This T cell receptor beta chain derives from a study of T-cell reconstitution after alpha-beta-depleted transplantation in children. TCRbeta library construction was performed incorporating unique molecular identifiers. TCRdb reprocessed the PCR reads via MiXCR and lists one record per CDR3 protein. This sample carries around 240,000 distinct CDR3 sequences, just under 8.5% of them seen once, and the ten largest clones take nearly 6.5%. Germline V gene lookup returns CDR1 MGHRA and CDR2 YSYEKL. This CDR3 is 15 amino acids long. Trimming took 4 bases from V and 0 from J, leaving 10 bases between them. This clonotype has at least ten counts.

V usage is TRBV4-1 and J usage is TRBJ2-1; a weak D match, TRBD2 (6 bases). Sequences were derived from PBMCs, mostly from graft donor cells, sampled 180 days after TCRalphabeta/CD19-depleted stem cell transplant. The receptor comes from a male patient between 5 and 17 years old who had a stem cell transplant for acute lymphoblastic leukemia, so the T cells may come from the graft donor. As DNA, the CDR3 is TGCGCCAGCAGCCTACTAGCATTCTCCTACAATGAGCAGTTCTTC. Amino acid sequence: CASSLLAFSYNEQFF.